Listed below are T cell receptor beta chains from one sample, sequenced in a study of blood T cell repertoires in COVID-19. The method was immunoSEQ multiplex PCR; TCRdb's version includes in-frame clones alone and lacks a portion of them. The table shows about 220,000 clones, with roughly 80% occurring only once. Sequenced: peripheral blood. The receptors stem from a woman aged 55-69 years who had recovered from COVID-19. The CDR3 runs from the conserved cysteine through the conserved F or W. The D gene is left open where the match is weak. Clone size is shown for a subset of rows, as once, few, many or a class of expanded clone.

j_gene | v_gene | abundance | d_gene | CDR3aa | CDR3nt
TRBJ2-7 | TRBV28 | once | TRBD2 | CASSRAGRVFEQYF | TGTGCCAGCAGCCGAGCGGGGAGGGTTTTCGAGCAGTACTTC
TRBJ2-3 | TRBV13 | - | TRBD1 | CASSWGQGARADTQYF | TGTGCCAGCAGCTGGGGACAGGGGGCAAGGGCAGATACGCAGTATTTT
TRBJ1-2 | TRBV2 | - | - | CASSGRTDADYGYTF | TGTGCCAGCAGTGGTCGGACAGATGCGGACTATGGCTACACCTTC
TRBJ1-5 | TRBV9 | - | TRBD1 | CASSSTGSEGQPQHF | TGTGCCAGCAGCTCGACAGGGTCGGAAGGGCAGCCCCAGCATTTT
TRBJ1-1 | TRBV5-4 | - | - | CASMRMNTEAFF | TGTGCCAGCATGAGGATGAACACTGAAGCTTTCTTT
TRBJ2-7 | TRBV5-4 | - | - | CASSLPATASYEQYF | TGTGCCAGCAGCTTGCCCGCGACAGCTTCCTACGAGCAGTACTTC
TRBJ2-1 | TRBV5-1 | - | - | CASSLGTWGDNEQFF | TGCGCCAGCAGCTTGGGGACTTGGGGGGACAATGAGCAGTTCTTC
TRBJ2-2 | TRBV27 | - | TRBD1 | CASSEGAGTGELFF | TGTGCCAGCAGTGAGGGGGCTGGTACCGGGGAGCTGTTTTTT
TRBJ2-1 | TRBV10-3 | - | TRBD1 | CAISVGTGGRNEQFF | TGTGCCATCAGTGTCGGGACAGGGGGCAGGAATGAGCAGTTCTTC
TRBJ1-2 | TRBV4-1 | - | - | CASSQEMARGKANYGYTF | TGCGCCAGCAGCCAAGAGATGGCCAGGGGCAAAGCTAACTATGGCTACACCTTC
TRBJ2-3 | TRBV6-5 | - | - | CASRETSTDTQYF | TGTGCCAGCAGGGAGACTAGCACAGATACGCAGTATTTT
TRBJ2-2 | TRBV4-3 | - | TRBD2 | CASSQGAGGNTGELFF | TGCGCCAGCAGCCAAGGGGCGGGGGGAAACACCGGGGAGCTGTTTTTT